The T cell receptor (beta chain) described here comes from a study of blood T cells in healthy people across ages. Sample-barcoded 5' priming and a J-beta primer mix drove a second PCR of roughly 6 to 12 cycles. A single record per CDR3 protein comes from TCRdb applying MiXCR to the 5' RACE reads. The table has 650,000 to 1,000,000 distinct CDR3 sequences, approximately 35% seen once. Trimming removed 8 bases from V and 8 bases from J, with 21 bases in between. The CDR3 totals 14 residues. Germline V gene lookup returns CDR1 SNHLY and CDR2 FYNNEI. Specimen: blood. J is TRBJ1-2 and V is TRBV2, with D perhaps TRBD1 (5 bases). The receptor was derived from a man aged 18 to 30 in good health. This CDR3 is CASPSPRGPNGYTF. DNA of the CDR3: TGTGCCAGCCCCAGCCCCCGGGGCCCCAACGGCTACACCTTC.